This T cell receptor (beta chain) was obtained from a study of a mutant IDH1 vaccine in newly diagnosed glioma (dated by TCRdb to 2020 to 2022). Background for the entire study: Across visits V03 through V10, patients got a total of eight vaccinations, given in weeks 1, 3, 5, 7, 11, 15, 19 and 23. Prior to enrollment, standard therapy consisting of radiotherapy alone, temozolomide alone, or radiochemotherapy with temozolomide had been administered to patients, with the combination being received by most patients. Vaccination started 4-6 weeks after radiotherapy alone, or was given together with temozolomide cycles in the groups whose treatment included chemotherapy. For exploratory analyses, some 24 treated patients had longitudinal TCRB deep sequencing done wherever samples were available. Peripheral blood samples were drawn at six visits, namely V03 (baseline), V05, V07, V10, V12 and V13. Of the roughly 30 treated patients, approximately 62% were male and approximately 40% were female, and a mean age of around 40 years was recorded. Overall study results and their limits: The authors stated that sample limitations prevented analyses of patient blood samples from being reproduced. Changes in the top peripheral T cell clonotypes picked up by TCRB sequencing did not appear to be linked to pseudoprogression. Availability determined which PBMC samples were chosen for TCRB deep sequencing. Across multiple MHC alleles, vaccine-induced immune responses were seen in nearly 95% of patients.

Library generation was performed with the immunoSEQ multiplex PCR assay. Following the manufacturer's protocol, the hsTCRB Kit was used to amplify rearranged TCR beta chain sequences. TCRB libraries were sequenced on an Illumina MiSeq. Per the source publication's procedure: The proprietary platform of the kit vendor was used for demultiplexing, trimming and gene mapping. In its TCRdb copy, this immuneACCESS table keeps in-frame sequences only and misses some clones. Where compared with another copy, unresolved V genes explain less than half of these, and the others have no known cause. The V and J calls and clone size are taken from that table; D and trimming were inferred from the DNA. Present in this sample are roughly 11,000 clones, over 75% of which were seen just once. Around 6.1% of the sample comes from the top ten. About this clone itself: It lacks a known antigen. No much larger clone is present one base from it, and per-base qualities are unavailable.

Between the V and J ends, shortened by 3 bases and 3 bases respectively, the junction contains 2 bases. The CDR3 spans 11 residues, from the cysteine through the phenylalanine. The kept DNA is CDR3 alone, 33 bases in frame from the first base. The germline V gene provides CDR1 MNHNS and CDR2 SASEGT. Sample time point, as interpreted from the label and publication: week 5, during vaccination. Each vaccine dose was 300 ug of a 20-mer mutant IDH1 peptide in Montanide, given subcutaneously with topical imiquimod. Newly diagnosed WHO grade 3 or 4 IDH1-mutant astrocytomas showing loss of nuclear ATRX were present in the donors. The samples were drawn from NOA16, a multicentre, single-arm, open-label phase I trial in Germany that tested a mutant IDH1 peptide vaccine in humans for the first time. The DNeasy Blood and Tissue Kit was used to extract genomic DNA from EDTA blood for TCRB sequencing.

The input for sequencing was PBMCs, taken from a glioma patient whose treatment included an IDH1 peptide vaccine. The receptor's source is a middle-aged woman with glioma. Some clones in this sample may be carry-over from other donors' samples. Rearrangement joined TRBV6-1 to TRBJ1-1, with the D gene uncertain. The nucleotide sequence is TGTGCCAGCAGTGATGACACTGAAGCTTTCTTT. This sequence encodes CASSDDTEAFF.